Presented here are 21 T cell receptor beta chains from one specimen sequenced in a study of cytomegalovirus exposure and HLA in healthy donors. Libraries were prepared by immunoSEQ multiplex PCR; TCRdb keeps only in-frame clonotypes and omits some of them. Of around 300,000 clones in the sample, about nine tenths were seen once. Input material: PBMCs. The origin of the receptors is a woman aged 25 to 39 in good health and CMV-seropositive.

On this clone itself: The junction shows a germline mismatch at one end, possibly a read error. The chain has TRBV7-2 and TRBJ2-1; no reliable D call. Germline assignment: CDR1 SGHTA and CDR2 FQGNSA. CDR3 length equals 15 residues. For the CDR3, the DNA is TGTGCCAGCAGCTTAGCGCTTGCTTCCTCCAATGAGCAGTTCTTC. As protein: CASSLALASSNEQFF.

The V gene is TRBV5-1, the J gene TRBJ1-5; D not certain. Per the germline V gene, CDR1 is SGHRS and CDR2 is YFSETQ. Trimming left V 5 bases short and J 2 bases short, with 14 bases between. This CDR3 has 15 amino acids. CDR3 amino acids: CASSEGPLGNQPQHF. CDR3 nucleotide sequence: TGCGCCAGCAGTGAAGGACCCCTTGGCAATCAGCCCCAGCATTTT.

The chain is built from TRBV27 and TRBJ2-2; no clear D. The germline gives CDR1 MNHEY, CDR2 SMNVEV (reference sequence). The germline V and J ends were trimmed by 6 bases and 4 bases, with 3 bases remaining between them. CDR3 length: 11 residues. The CDR3 DNA is TGTGCCAGCAGCCTCACCGGGGAGCTGTTTTTT. Amino acids: CASSLTGELFF.

The gene calls are TRBV4-2 and TRBJ2-4; 8 nucleotides match TRBD2. Germline V gene data show CDR1 as LGHNA and CDR2 as YNFKEQ. CDR3 size: 14 residues. The V segment lost 0 bases and the J segment 8 bases; nucleotides outside the gene matches: 3. This chain's CDR3 is CASSQEAGLDIQYF. In nucleotides, the CDR3 is TGTGCCAGCAGCCAAGAGGCGGGACTAGACATTCAGTACTTC.

The rearrangement joins TRBV11-3 to TRBJ2-1, with 14 bases aligning to TRBD2. The CDR3 length is 18 residues. Germline assignment: CDR1 SGHNT and CDR2 YENEEA. Trimming took 3 bases from V and 5 from J; bases not matched to a gene: 9. The CDR3 DNA reads as TGTGCCAGCAGCTTGGAACAGACTAGCGGGGGGGTAGACAATGAGCAGTTCTTC. This sequence encodes CASSLEQTSGGVDNEQFF.

This chain links TRBV6-1 with TRBJ2-1; 9 bases match TRBD1. V lost 2 bases to trimming and J lost 5 bases; unmatched junction nucleotides: 4. CDR3 length: 15 amino acids. Germline CDR1 MNHNS, CDR2 SASEGT. CDR3 amino acids: CASSEWDRVDNEQFF. CDR3 nucleotide sequence: TGTGCCAGCAGTGAATGGGACAGGGTCGACAATGAGCAGTTCTTC.

The genes are TRBV27 and TRBJ2-2, with 8 bases lining up with TRBD1. The CDR3 runs to 14 residues. V dropped 8 bases and J dropped 0; count of bases not matched to a gene: 2. From germline, CDR1 is MNHEY and CDR2 SMNVEV (reference sequence). The CDR3 sequence: CASGQGPNTGELFF. For the CDR3, the DNA is TGTGCCAGCGGACAGGGTCCGAACACCGGGGAGCTGTTTTTT.

This clone was detected a few times. CDR3 loop: CASRIHMNTEAFF. The CDR3 DNA sequence: TGTGCCAGCAGGATCCACATGAACACTGAAGCTTTCTTT. The rearrangement joins TRBV21-1 to TRBJ1-1; the table's TRBD1 call for D was not verified on the DNA. TRBV21-1 has pseudogene status. This CDR3 has 13 residues.

V gene TRBV5-8 combines with J gene TRBJ1-2; 7 bases are shared with TRBD1. CDR3 length: 14 amino acids. Per germline, CDR1 SGHTS and CDR2 YDEGEE. Trimming took 0 bases from V and 5 from J; bases not matched to a gene: 4. The CDR3 loop is CASSLVDRIYGYTF. CDR3 DNA sequence: TGTGCCAGCAGCTTGGTGGACAGGATTTATGGCTACACCTTC.

The V gene is TRBV27, the J gene TRBJ2-7; D perhaps matches TRBD2 (5 bases). Germline V gene sequence: CDR1 MNHEY, CDR2 SMNVEV (reference sequence). V was cut by 3 bases and J by 2 bases, with 11 bases left in between. The CDR3 covers 14 residues. CDR3 nucleotide sequence: TGTGCCAGCAGTTTGGGGATCGGGGCCTACGAGCAGTACTTC. Translation: CASSLGIGAYEQYF.

The chain carries TRBV27 and TRBJ1-4; D is unresolved. Germline V lookup: CDR1 MNHEY, CDR2 SMNVEV (reference sequence). This CDR3 has 13 residues. Trimming left V 10 bases short and J 4 bases short, with 13 bases between. CDR3 sequence: CATARGYNEKLFF. The DNA for the CDR3 is TGTGCCACTGCCCGAGGGTATAATGAAAAACTGTTTTTT.

This sequence joins TRBV6-5 and TRBJ1-2; D gene ambiguous. Germline CDR1 MNHEY, CDR2 SVGAGI. The V gene lost 6 bases and the J gene lost 0 bases, with 14 bases spanning the gap. CDR3 length: 15 residues. CDR3 nucleotide sequence: TGTGCCAGCAGATACCCCGGGCCTACTAACTATGGCTACACCTTC. It codes for CASRYPGPTNYGYTF.

The chain uses TRBV6-1 and TRBJ2-2, with D possibly called TRBD1 or TRBD2 (5 bases each). There are 15 residues in the CDR3. The V and J ends lost 4 bases and 8 bases respectively, with 17 bases between them. Per germline, CDR1 MNHNS and CDR2 SASEGT. The CDR3 protein is CASSASRGVVGELFF. For the CDR3, the DNA is TGTGCCAGCAGTGCCTCAAGAGGGGTGGTAGGGGAGCTGTTTTTT.

V gene TRBV9 combines with J gene TRBJ1-2; 9 bases line up with TRBD1. CDR3 length equals 16 residues. The germline CDR1 and CDR2 sequences are SGDLS and YYNGEE. V shed 3 bases and J 4 bases; nucleotides not matched to a gene: 10. Here the CDR3 reads CASSAAGTGLLYGYTF. As DNA, the CDR3 is TGTGCCAGCAGCGCCGCCGGGACAGGGCTTCTCTATGGCTACACCTTC.

J is TRBJ2-7 and V is TRBV6-5; TRBD2 matches 7 bases. J lost 2 bases, V lost 3 bases, and 7 bases had no gene match. The CDR3 is 15 residues long. Per germline, CDR1 MNHEY and CDR2 SVGAGI. The CDR3 sequence is CASSYKGLSTYEQYF. In nucleotides, the CDR3 is TGTGCCAGCAGTTATAAGGGACTATCGACCTACGAGCAGTACTTC.

The genes are TRBV27 and TRBJ2-3; no definite D call. The CDR3 consists of 12 residues. Trimming pared 6 bases from V and 0 bases from J, leaving 4 bases between. Germline loops: CDR1 MNHEY, CDR2 SMNVEV (reference sequence). This CDR3 is CASRPSTDTQYF. The CDR3 DNA sequence: TGTGCCAGCAGACCCAGCACAGATACGCAGTATTTT.

Comment on this clone: The sample contains more than one DNA sequence encoding this CDR3. The chain links TRBV4-3 to TRBJ2-3; 9 bases are shared with TRBD2. The CDR3 contains 15 residues. Germline CDR1 and CDR2: LGHNA and YSLEER. Trimming removed 1 base from V and 4 bases from J; junction bases left unmatched: 3. The CDR3 bases are TGCGCCAGCAGCCAAGTGGCGGGAGGGCCAGATACGCAGTATTTT. This encodes CASSQVAGGPDTQYF.

V gene TRBV7-2 combines with J gene TRBJ1-4, with TRBD1 identical over 7 bases. The CDR3 covers 16 residues. V lost 5 bases, J lost 1 base, and 7 bases stayed unmatched. Germline CDR1 reads SGHTA; CDR2 reads FQGNSA. CDR3 DNA: TGTGCCAGCAGCATAACAGGGGCTGGAACTAATGAAAAACTGTTTTTT. The encoded protein is CASSITGAGTNEKLFF.

V and J are TRBV28 and TRBJ1-2, with TRBD1 identical over 9 bases. Looked up from germline, CDR1 is MDHEN and CDR2 is SYDVKM. The ends lost 3 bases at V and 7 bases at J; junction bases unmatched: 6. This CDR3 is built from 14 residues. The CDR3 coding sequence is TGTGCCAGCAGTTTCGACAGGGGGAAAAGTGGCTACACCTTC. Translation: CASSFDRGKSGYTF.

The J gene is TRBJ2-4, the V gene TRBV5-1; D remains unclear. This CDR3 is built from 15 residues. V lost 4 bases, J lost 0 bases, and 11 bases lay in between. CDR1 is SGHRS, CDR2 YFSETQ, per germline. DNA for the CDR3: TGCGCCAGCAGCCCCCAGGAGCTAGCCAAAAACATTCAGTACTTC. It yields the protein CASSPQELAKNIQYF.

The V gene is TRBV5-1, the J gene TRBJ1-3; no clear D gene. Trimming removed 3 bases from V and 0 bases from J, with 7 bases in between. Germline V gene data show CDR1 as SGHRS and CDR2 as YFSETQ. This CDR3 region has 14 residues. In DNA, the CDR3 is TGCGCCAGCAGCTATAGCTTCTCTGGAAACACCATATATTTT. Translating it yields CASSYSFSGNTIYF.